This T cell receptor beta chain was sequenced in a study of radiation and T cells in renal cell carcinoma. Time point in this sample: blood 4 weeks post-SBRT, at nephrectomy. Treatment denoted: 15 Gy SBRT to primary tumor, nephrectomy 4 weeks later. Nephrectomy followed 15 Gy stereotactic body radiation by 4 weeks. The tumor was a clear cell renal cell carcinoma. Sequenced by immunoSEQ multiplex PCR; TCRdb stores in-frame clones only, minus some. The sample lists 150,000 to 200,000 clones; roughly nine tenths were seen once. In the case of this clone: The antigen is not known.

Study-wide points: In blood, top tumor clones expanded by 2 weeks, shrinking by 4.

Trimming shortened V by 3 bases and J by 3 bases, and 6 bases separated the two germline ends. This CDR3 comprises 11 residues. Germline V gene sequence: CDR1 DFQATT, CDR2 SNEGSKA (reference sequence). The sequences come from blood, collected from a patient whose treatment included radiotherapy and nephrectomy. The TCR comes from a woman in her fifties or sixties with renal cell carcinoma. The genes are TRBV20-1 and TRBJ2-7; D gene unclear. CDR3 sequence (DNA): TGCAGTGCTAGTTTGGGCTACGAGCAGTACTTC. Residues: CSASLGYEQYF.